The entry below describes one TCR beta chain. This clone has only a few counts. Its antigen is unknown. The read terminates 3 residues ahead of where the CDR3 ends, so the germline J gene completes it. For sequencing, equivalent amounts of genomic DNA were input from CVID and control samples. For every sample, a 60 bp segment covering the rearranged TCRbeta CDR3 region was amplified and then sequenced. The immunoSEQ assay, a bias-corrected multiplex PCR combined with high-throughput sequencing, was used for TCRbeta amplification. Per the authors' processing: Each unique nucleotide sequence was treated as a clone and annotated with V, D and J genes, copy number and frequency. Sequences were labeled productive if in frame, and non-productive if out of frame or containing stop codons. Clonality was calculated from Shannon's entropy as previously described. Mean CDR3 Kyte-Doolittle hydropathy was derived from the predicted amino acid sequences of productive clones. Using the R hclust function, scaled V gene usage was clustered hierarchically with Manhattan distance and complete linkage. Sharing of clones by CDR3 amino acid sequence was evaluated through resampling of 12 repertoires per group over 100 rounds. The repertoires were screened for 65 to 75 published EBV-specific TCRbeta sequences and some 250 published CMV-specific TCRbeta sequences. Analysis left out two CVID samples that produced under 10,000 sequences, so about 41 CVID repertoires remained. TCRdb re-hosts the immuneACCESS table, in-frame sequences only. Its copies lack some clones; in the studies checked, an unresolved V gene accounts for under half of them, and the cause for the rest is not known. That table supplies the V and J calls and clone size; D and trimming were determined from the DNA. This sample contains 30,000 to 40,000 clones, none of which is a singleton. Around 6.7% of the sample lies in the top ten.

Standard criteria, namely reduction of serum IgG, IgA and/or IgM below the normal range together with specific antibody deficiency, were applied for the diagnosis of CVID. There were 45 or so subjects in the CVID group (around 30 male and some 15 female), ranging in age from about 9 to 65 years, with a mean age of 40. Most of the CVID patients and most of the healthy controls were of Caucasian heritage. At the time of study participation, every CVID subject had been on replacement immunoglobulin therapy for one year or longer. At the time of blood collection, no CVID subject was ill or was being treated with immunomodulatory or immunosuppressive medication. Heparinized peripheral whole blood samples of roughly 5 to 8.5 ml were collected from each donor. Genomic DNA from adults with common variable immune deficiency (CVID) and from healthy adult controls was used to sequence TCRbeta CDR3 repertoires. Diluted blood was subjected to density centrifugation over Hypaque 1077 or Ficoll-Paque for isolation of peripheral blood mononuclear cells. Genomic DNA was obtained from unsorted mononuclear cells using either Qiagen column purification or a centrifugation-based method.

The sample comes from a study of T cell clonality in common variable immunodeficiency (dated by TCRdb to 2015 to 2017). Study-wide conclusions, independent of this receptor: CVID TCRbeta sequences reportedly showed fewer deletions and N-nucleotide insertions and lacked highly modified clones with 13 or more V deletions. TCRbeta clonality was higher in CVID subjects than in healthy controls (t-test p = 0.018), and the increase was most characteristic of about a third of subjects. Fewer TCRbeta clones were shared among CVID subjects than among healthy controls (p < 0.0001). According to the authors, finding the cause of the higher clonality in CVID would require sequencing the repertoires of T cell subpopulations. Despite equal DNA input, controls averaged approximately 77,000 unique sequences per sample versus about 32,000 in CVID samples. Correlations of repertoire features with clinical complications were constrained by heterogeneity among patients within the CVID cohort.

Taken from cysteine to phenylalanine, the CDR3 has 17 residues. Only the CDR3 bases that were read are kept: 42 of them, in frame from base 1. CDR1 and CDR2 (KGHSH, LQKENI) derive from the germline V gene. After removal of 5 bases from V and 3 bases from J, the junction retains 9 bases not matched to a gene. This TCR was recovered from a human donor with common variable immunodeficiency. The chain links TRBV18 with TRBJ1-4, with 10 bases matching TRBD1. What was sequenced was peripheral blood mononuclear cells. The CDR3 in this case is CASSSLTGGAANEKLFF. Incomplete CDR3 DNA: TGTGCCAGCTCATCCCTGACAGGGGGCGCGGCTAATGAAAAA.